This T cell receptor (beta chain) comes out of a study of control samples from healthy donors and cancer patients. J gave up 6 bases and V 0 bases, and 1 base lay outside the gene matches. The CDR3 has 13 residues. Germline lookup yields CDR1 ENHRY and CDR2 SYGVKD. TCRdb keeps only in-frame clones here, not all; method: immunoSEQ multiplex PCR. The sample includes 170,000 or so clones, about 90% of them seen just once. Sequences were obtained from blood. The source of this sequence is a woman aged 35 to 49 in good health. This chain links TRBV10-3 with TRBJ1-2; 7 bases line up with TRBD1. CDR3 in DNA: TGTGCCATCAGTGAGTCGACAGGGAATGGCTACACCTTC. This gives the protein CAISESTGNGYTF.